A single sample gave rise to the 22 T cell receptor beta chains below, sequenced in a study of shared clonotypes between healthy human individuals (dated by TCRdb to 2018 to 2020). Libraries were made using the immunoSEQ multiplex PCR assay. In its TCRdb copy, this immuneACCESS table keeps in-frame sequences only and misses some clones. Where compared with another copy, unresolved V genes explain less than half of these, and the others have no known cause. The sample data list about 330,000 clones, and around two thirds of these were observed just once. Jointly, the top ten make up approximately 10% of the sample. Sequences were obtained from memory CD4+ T cells sorted from blood. Read against the paper, the sample's cell subset or site label means: CD45RA-negative fraction. These receptors originate from a man aged 25 to 45 in good health.

This clone was picked up a small number of times. The chain recombines TRBV19 with TRBJ1-5; 8 bases line up with TRBD1. The CDR3 sequence is 15 residues long. With 7 bases clipped from V and 3 bases from J, the junction kept 8 bases outside the gene matches. CDR1 and CDR2 from the germline V gene are LNHDA and SQIVND (reference sequence). The CDR3 sequence: CASTSTGASNQPQHF. The CDR3 DNA is TGTGCCAGTACATCGACAGGGGCCTCCAATCAGCCCCAGCATTTT.

In its sample, this clone was seen a few times. The chain couples TRBV10-1 to TRBJ2-5; D ambiguous. From germline, CDR1 is WNHNN and CDR2 SYGVQD (reference sequence). The CDR3 has 13 amino acids. V was trimmed by 8 bases and J by 2 bases, leaving 12 bases between them. CDR3 protein: CASSAGDQETQYF. The CDR3 bases are TGCGCCAGCTCTGCAGGCGATCAAGAGACCCAGTACTTC.

The chain recombines TRBV5-1 with TRBJ2-7; the D gene is possibly TRBD2 (5 bases). Trimming stripped 2 bases from V and 2 bases from J, with 14 bases between. CDR1 and CDR2 from the germline V gene are SGHRS and YFSETQ. CDR3 length: 15 amino acids. The CDR3 DNA sequence: TGCGCCAGCAGCTTACACACCTGGGGAGCCTACGAGCAGTACTTC. Amino acids: CASSLHTWGAYEQYF. The full variable domain, in which reference TRBV5-1 and TRBJ2-7 provide the parts outside the CDR3, is KAGVTQTPRYLIKTRGQQVTLSCSPISGHRSVSWYQQTPGQGLQFLFEYFSETQRNKGNFPGRFSGRQFSNSRSEMNVSTLELGDSALYLCASSLHTWGAYEQYFGPGTRLTVT.

This clone occurred many times. J is TRBJ2-3 and V is TRBV18; 8 bases fit TRBD2. V gave up 3 bases and J gave up 2 bases; unmatched junction bases: 19. CDR1 and CDR2 from the germline V gene are KGHSH and LQKENI. The CDR3 is 20 amino acids. The CDR3 DNA reads TGTGCCAGCTCACCTGACATGAACCGATTGAGCGGGAGCGACACAGATACGCAGTATTTT. Translation gives CASSPDMNRLSGSDTDTQYF.

Only a few counts were recorded for this clone. The chain has TRBV15 and TRBJ2-3; D possibly corresponds to TRBD2 (5 bases). The germline gives CDR1 LNHNV, CDR2 YYDKDF (reference sequence). This CDR3 spans 13 amino acids. Trimming shortened V by 0 bases and J by 12 bases, and 13 bases separated the two germline ends. The DNA of the CDR3 is TGTGCCACCAGCAGAGAGGTCTTCGGACTCCAGTATTTT. Translating gives CATSREVFGLQYF.

The CDR3 protein is CASSTFELAGGETQYF. The CDR3 nucleotides are TGTGCCAGTAGTACCTTTGAACTAGCGGGAGGGGAGACCCAGTACTTC. The chain joins TRBV19 to TRBJ2-5; 13 bases map to TRBD2. J was trimmed by 5 bases and V by 4 bases; bases with no gene match: 7. The germline CDR1 and CDR2 sequences are LNHDA and SQIVND (reference sequence). This CDR3 region has 16 residues. Full variable domain (remainder filled in from reference TRBV19 and TRBJ2-5): DGGITQSPKYLFRKEGQNVTLSCEQNLNHDAMYWYRQDPGQGLRLIYYSQIVNDFQKGDIAEGYSVSREKKESFPLTVTSAQKNPTAFYLCASSTFELAGGETQYFGPGTRLLVL.

This clone showed up just a few times. This chain joins TRBV18 and TRBJ2-7; D is perhaps TRBD1 or TRBD2 (5 bases each). The CDR3 covers 14 residues. V lost 5 bases, J lost 2 bases, and 13 bases lay in between. The germline V gene encodes CDR1 KGHSH and CDR2 LQKENI. The CDR3, as DNA: TGTGCCAGCTCAGTAGGGACGGTTGCCTACGAGCAGTACTTC. Amino acid sequence: CASSVGTVAYEQYF.

The chain couples TRBV19 to TRBJ1-1; a possible D gene is TRBD1 (5 bases). The length of the CDR3 is 18 residues. V dropped 3 bases and J dropped 1 base, with 21 bases sitting between them. Germline CDR1 is LNHDA and CDR2 is SQIVND (reference sequence). CDR3 amino acids: CASSMAGYRGQGNTEAFF. The CDR3 DNA sequence: TGTGCCAGTAGTATGGCGGGGTATCGCGGGCAGGGGAACACTGAAGCTTTCTTT.

The chain employs TRBV19 and TRBJ2-7; perhaps TRBD1 as D (6 bases). The germline V and J ends were trimmed by 5 bases and 1 base, with 12 bases remaining between them. CDR1 is LNHDA and CDR2 is SQIVND in the germline V gene (reference sequence). This CDR3 comprises 14 residues. In nucleotides, the CDR3 is TGTGCCAGTAGTTCCCGGGACACATCCTACGAGCAGTACTTC. Translated: CASSSRDTSYEQYF.

This chain uses TRBV27 with TRBJ1-1, with a tentative D call TRBD1 (6 bases). Trimming removed 6 bases at V and 9 bases at J, with 20 bases between. Germline CDR1 reads MNHEY; CDR2 reads SMNVEV (reference sequence). The CDR3 consists of 14 residues. The CDR3, as DNA: TGTGCCAGCAGCGATACAGGGTTCATGTTTAAAGCTTTCTTT. Its translation: CASSDTGFMFKAFF.

The rearrangement uses TRBV25-1 and TRBJ1-2; D is undetermined. CDR1 and CDR2 (germline): MGHDK, SYGVNS. V lost 3 bases, J lost 2 bases, and 10 bases lay in between. CDR3 length: 14 residues. CDR3 sequence: CASSEDFANYGYTF. Written as DNA, the CDR3 is TGTGCCAGCAGTGAGGATTTCGCGAACTATGGCTACACCTTC.

The chain links TRBV6-5 to TRBJ1-2; maybe TRBD1 (6 bases). The CDR3 is 14 residues long. V lost 6 bases and J 8 bases, leaving 19 bases between the germline ends. Germline values: CDR1 MNHEY, CDR2 SVGAGI. Here the CDR3 DNA reads TGTGCCAGCAGCCCCCGGACAATTCAGGGGGGCTACACCTTC. Protein product: CASSPRTIQGGYTF.

This chain joins TRBV18 and TRBJ2-5; the match to TRBD2 covers 12 bases. The CDR3 has 17 amino acids. Trimming cost V 5 bases and J 1 base; bases outside gene matches: 8. The germline CDR1 and CDR2 sequences are KGHSH and LQKENI. CDR3 coding DNA: TGTGCCAGCTCAAGTACTAGCGGGAGGACCACCCAAGAGACCCAGTACTTC. Encoded protein: CASSSTSGRTTQETQYF. The entire variable domain, with the rest obtained from reference TRBV18 and TRBJ2-5, is as follows: NAGVMQNPRHLVRRRGQEARLRCSPMKGHSHVYWYRQLPEEGLKFMVYLQKENIIDESGMPKERFSAEFPKEGPSILRIQQVVRGDSAAYFCASSSTSGRTTQETQYFGPGTRLLVL.

This chain links TRBV2 with TRBJ2-1; 8 nucleotides agree with TRBD2. CDR1 and CDR2 (germline): SNHLY, FYNNEI. The CDR3 spans 13 residues. The CDR3: CVPGGTTYNEQFF. The CDR3 DNA follows: TGTGTCCCGGGAGGGACAACCTACAATGAGCAGTTCTTC.

This clone was seen a single time. The J gene is TRBJ2-1, the V gene TRBV19; TRBD2 agrees at 8 bases. V shed 6 bases and J 10 bases; nucleotides not matched to a gene: 11. The CDR3 length is 14 residues. Germline V gene data show CDR1 as LNHDA and CDR2 as SQIVND (reference sequence). This CDR3 is CASRKGGRIPEQFF. The CDR3 DNA is TGTGCCAGTAGGAAGGGCGGGAGGATACCCGAGCAGTTCTTC.

CDR3 in amino acids: CASSRPLRTGPRITDTQYF. The CDR3 DNA follows: TGTGCCAGCAGCCGGCCCCTCCGTACTGGCCCCCGTATCACAGATACGCAGTATTTT. The chain recombines TRBV28 with TRBJ2-3; D is ambiguous. The length of the CDR3 is 19 residues. V was trimmed by 6 bases and J by 2 bases, leaving 27 bases between them. Germline CDR1 MDHEN, CDR2 SYDVKM.

In this sample, this clone turned up a few times. V gene TRBV19 combines with J gene TRBJ1-2; D may be TRBD1 (6 bases). This CDR3 comprises 16 residues. The germline V gene encodes CDR1 LNHDA and CDR2 SQIVND (reference sequence). The V gene lost 4 bases and the J gene lost 0 bases, with 15 bases spanning the gap. As DNA, the CDR3 is TGTGCCAGTAGTACCCCTAGACAGGCCTCTAACTATGGCTACACCTTC. Amino acids: CASSTPRQASNYGYTF. Together with reference TRBV19 and TRBJ1-2, the CDR3 gives the full variable domain: DGGITQSPKYLFRKEGQNVTLSCEQNLNHDAMYWYRQDPGQGLRLIYYSQIVNDFQKGDIAEGYSVSREKKESFPLTVTSAQKNPTAFYLCASSTPRQASNYGYTFGSGTRLTVV.

This chain uses TRBV5-1 with TRBJ2-1; D is perhaps TRBD2 (6 bases). V was cut by 4 bases and J by 4 bases, with 12 bases left in between. Looked up from germline, CDR1 is SGHRS and CDR2 is YFSETQ. The CDR3 is made up of 14 amino acids. CDR3 nucleotides: TGCGCCAGCAGCGGGTTAGCGGAATACAATGAGCAGTTCTTC. Translating it yields CASSGLAEYNEQFF.

This rearrangement joins TRBV9 to TRBJ2-6; D perhaps matches TRBD1 (5 bases). The V end lost 0 bases, the J end lost 3 bases, and 10 bases lay between the germline ends. In germline, CDR1 is SGDLS, CDR2 YYNGEE. This CDR3 has 16 amino acids. The CDR3 here is CASSVAMGRGANVLTF. CDR3 DNA sequence: TGTGCCAGCAGCGTAGCTATGGGGCGTGGGGCCAACGTCCTGACTTTC.

The chain carries TRBV4-2 and TRBJ2-3, with TRBD2 matching over 10 bases. The germline V gene encodes CDR1 LGHNA and CDR2 YNFKEQ. CDR3 length equals 19 residues. The ends lost 1 base at V and 0 bases at J; junction bases unmatched: 10. For the CDR3, the DNA is TGTGCCAGCAGCCAAGCCGGGCTAGCGGGAGTATTTAGCACAGATACGCAGTATTTT. Its translation is CASSQAGLAGVFSTDTQYF.

The chain has TRBV6-5 and TRBJ2-5; D ambiguous. V lost 2 bases, J lost 5 bases, and 12 bases lay in between. The length of the CDR3 is 14 residues. Per the germline V gene, CDR1 is MNHEY and CDR2 is SVGAGI. The CDR3 DNA follows: TGTGCCAGCAGTTACCGCCATTCCCGGGAGACCCAGTACTTC. Its translation is CASSYRHSRETQYF.

The rearrangement links TRBV28 to TRBJ2-3, with D uncertain. The CDR3 totals 16 residues. Deletions cut 1 base from V and 0 bases from J, with 11 bases between. Germline V CDR1 and CDR2: MDHEN, SYDVKM. DNA of the CDR3: TGTGCCAGCAGTTTATTTGGCAGCTCAAGCACAGATACGCAGTATTTT. Residues: CASSLFGSSSTDTQYF.